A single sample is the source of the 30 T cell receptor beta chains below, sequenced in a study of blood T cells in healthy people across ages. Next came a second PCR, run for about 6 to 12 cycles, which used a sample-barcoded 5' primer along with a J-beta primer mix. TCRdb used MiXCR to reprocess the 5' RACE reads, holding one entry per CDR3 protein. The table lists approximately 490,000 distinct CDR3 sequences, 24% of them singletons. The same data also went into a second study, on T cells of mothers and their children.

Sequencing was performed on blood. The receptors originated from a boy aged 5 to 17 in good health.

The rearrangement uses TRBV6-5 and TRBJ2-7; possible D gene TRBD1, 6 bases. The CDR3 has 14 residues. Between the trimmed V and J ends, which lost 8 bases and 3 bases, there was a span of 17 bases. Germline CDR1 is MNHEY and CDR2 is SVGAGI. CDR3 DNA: TGTGCCAGCGGGGCCGGGACAAACTTCTACGAGCAGTACTTC. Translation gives CASGAGTNFYEQYF.

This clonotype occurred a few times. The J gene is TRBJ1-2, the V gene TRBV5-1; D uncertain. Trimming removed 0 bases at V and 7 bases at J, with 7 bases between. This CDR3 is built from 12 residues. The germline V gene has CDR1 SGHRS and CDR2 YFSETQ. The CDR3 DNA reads TGCGCCAGCAGCTTGGATACCTCTGGCTACACCTTC. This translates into CASSLDTSGYTF.

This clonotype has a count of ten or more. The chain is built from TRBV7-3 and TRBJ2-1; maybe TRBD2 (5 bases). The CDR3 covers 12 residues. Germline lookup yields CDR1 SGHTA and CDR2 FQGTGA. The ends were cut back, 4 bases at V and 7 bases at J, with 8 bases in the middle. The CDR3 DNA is TGTGCCAGCAGCTCAGGAGGAAATGAGCAGTTCTTC. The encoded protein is CASSSGGNEQFF.

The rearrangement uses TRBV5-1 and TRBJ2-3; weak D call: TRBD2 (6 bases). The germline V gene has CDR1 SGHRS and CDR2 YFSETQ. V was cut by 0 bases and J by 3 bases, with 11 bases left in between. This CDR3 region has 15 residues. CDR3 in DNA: TGCGCCAGCAGCTTGGTAGTAGCGGTTACAGATACGCAGTATTTT. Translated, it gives CASSLVVAVTDTQYF.

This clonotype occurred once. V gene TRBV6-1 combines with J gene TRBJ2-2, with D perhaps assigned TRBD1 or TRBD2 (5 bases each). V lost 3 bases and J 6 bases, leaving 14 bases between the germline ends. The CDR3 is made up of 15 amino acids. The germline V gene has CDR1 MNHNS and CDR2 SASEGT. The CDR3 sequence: CASSEEWGLSGELFF. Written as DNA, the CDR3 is TGTGCCAGCAGTGAGGAATGGGGGTTGTCCGGGGAGCTGTTTTTT.

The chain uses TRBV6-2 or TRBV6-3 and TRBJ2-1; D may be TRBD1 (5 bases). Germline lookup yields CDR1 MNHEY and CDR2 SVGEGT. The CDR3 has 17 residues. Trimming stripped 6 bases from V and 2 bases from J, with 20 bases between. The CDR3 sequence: CASSTGWVSTTYNEQFF. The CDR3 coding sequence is TGTGCCAGCAGCACAGGCTGGGTCTCAACCACCTACAATGAGCAGTTCTTC.

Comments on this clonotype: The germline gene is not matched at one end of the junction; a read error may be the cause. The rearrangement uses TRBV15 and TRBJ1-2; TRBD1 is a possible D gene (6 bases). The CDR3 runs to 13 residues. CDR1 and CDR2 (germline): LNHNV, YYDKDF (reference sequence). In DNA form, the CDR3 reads TGTGCCGCCAGCAGGCGACAGGCCTATGGCTACACCTTC. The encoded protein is CAASRRQAYGYTF.

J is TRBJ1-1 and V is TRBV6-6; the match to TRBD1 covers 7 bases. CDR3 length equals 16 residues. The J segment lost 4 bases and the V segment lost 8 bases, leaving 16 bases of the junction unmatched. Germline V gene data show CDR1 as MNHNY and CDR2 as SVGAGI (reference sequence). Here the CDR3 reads CASFPPEGQWGTEAFF. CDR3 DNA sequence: TGTGCCAGCTTTCCCCCGGAGGGACAGTGGGGCACTGAAGCTTTCTTT.

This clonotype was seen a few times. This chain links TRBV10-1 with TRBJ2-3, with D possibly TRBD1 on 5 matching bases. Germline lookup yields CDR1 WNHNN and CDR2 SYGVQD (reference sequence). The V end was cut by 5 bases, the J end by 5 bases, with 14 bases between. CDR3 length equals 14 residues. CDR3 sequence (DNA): TGCGCCAGCAGTACCTCCAGGGAAATAGATACGCAGTATTTT. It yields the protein CASSTSREIDTQYF.

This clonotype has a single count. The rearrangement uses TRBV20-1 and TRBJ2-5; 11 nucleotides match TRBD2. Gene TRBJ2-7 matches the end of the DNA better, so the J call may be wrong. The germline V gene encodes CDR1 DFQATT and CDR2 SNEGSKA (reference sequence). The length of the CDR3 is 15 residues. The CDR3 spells CSARDGSGRAYEQYF. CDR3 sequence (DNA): TGCAGTGCTAGAGATGGTAGCGGGAGGGCCTACGAGCAGTACTTC.

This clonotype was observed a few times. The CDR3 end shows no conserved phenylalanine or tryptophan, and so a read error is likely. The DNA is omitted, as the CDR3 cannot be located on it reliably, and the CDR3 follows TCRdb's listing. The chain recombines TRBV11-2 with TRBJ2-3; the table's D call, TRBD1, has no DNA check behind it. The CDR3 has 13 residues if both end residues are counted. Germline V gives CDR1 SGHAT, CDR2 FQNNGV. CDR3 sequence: CASSLTGTGAFVV.

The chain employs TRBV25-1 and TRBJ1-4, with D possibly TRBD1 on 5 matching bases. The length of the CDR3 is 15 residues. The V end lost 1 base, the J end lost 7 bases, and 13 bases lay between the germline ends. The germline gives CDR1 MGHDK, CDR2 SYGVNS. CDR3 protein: CASSESGRASEKLFF. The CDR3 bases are TGTGCCAGCAGTGAATCAGGCAGGGCGAGTGAAAAACTGTTTTTT.

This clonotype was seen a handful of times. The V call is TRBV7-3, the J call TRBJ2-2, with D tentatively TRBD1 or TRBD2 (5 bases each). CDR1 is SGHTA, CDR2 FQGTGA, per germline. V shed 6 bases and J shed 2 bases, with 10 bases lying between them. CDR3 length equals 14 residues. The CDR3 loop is CASSSGPNTGELFF. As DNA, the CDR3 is TGTGCCAGCAGTTCGGGACCAAACACCGGGGAGCTGTTTTTT.

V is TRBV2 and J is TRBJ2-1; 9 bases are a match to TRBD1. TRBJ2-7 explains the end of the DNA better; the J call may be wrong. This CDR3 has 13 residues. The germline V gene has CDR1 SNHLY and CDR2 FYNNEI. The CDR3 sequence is CASSRDRVDEQYF. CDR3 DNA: TGTGCCAGCAGCCGGGACAGGGTCGACGAGCAGTACTTC.

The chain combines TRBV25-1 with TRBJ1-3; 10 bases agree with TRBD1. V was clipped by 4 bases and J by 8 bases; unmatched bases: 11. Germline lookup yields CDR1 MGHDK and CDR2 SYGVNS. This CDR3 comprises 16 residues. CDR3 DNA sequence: TGTGCCAGCAGTGGATCGCCCGGGACAGGGGAGGACACCATATATTTT. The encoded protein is CASSGSPGTGEDTIYF.

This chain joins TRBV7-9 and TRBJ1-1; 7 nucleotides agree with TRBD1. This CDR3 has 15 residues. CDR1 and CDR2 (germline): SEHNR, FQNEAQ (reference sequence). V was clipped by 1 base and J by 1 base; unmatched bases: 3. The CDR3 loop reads CASSLGNRGNTEAFF. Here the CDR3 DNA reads TGTGCCAGCAGCTTAGGCAACAGGGGGAACACTGAAGCTTTCTTT.

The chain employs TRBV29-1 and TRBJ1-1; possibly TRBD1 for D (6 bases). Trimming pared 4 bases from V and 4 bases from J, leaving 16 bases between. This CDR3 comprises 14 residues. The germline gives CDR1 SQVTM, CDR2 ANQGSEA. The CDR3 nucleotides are TGCAGCGTTGGAAGGGGGGCCTGGGGCACTGAAGCTTTCTTT. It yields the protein CSVGRGAWGTEAFF.

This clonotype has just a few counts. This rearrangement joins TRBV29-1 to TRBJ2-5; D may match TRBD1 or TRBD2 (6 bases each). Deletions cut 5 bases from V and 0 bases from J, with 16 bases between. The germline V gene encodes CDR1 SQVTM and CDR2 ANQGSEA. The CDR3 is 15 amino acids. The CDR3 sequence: CSVSRGLQYQETQYF. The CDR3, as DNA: TGCAGCGTTTCCCGGGGGCTACAGTACCAAGAGACCCAGTACTTC.

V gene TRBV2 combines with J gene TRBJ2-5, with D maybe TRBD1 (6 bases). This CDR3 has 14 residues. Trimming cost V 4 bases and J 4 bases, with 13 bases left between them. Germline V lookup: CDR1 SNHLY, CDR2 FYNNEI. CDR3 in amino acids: CASSVVRGRETQYF. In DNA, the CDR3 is TGTGCCAGCAGTGTAGTCAGGGGTCGAGAGACCCAGTACTTC.

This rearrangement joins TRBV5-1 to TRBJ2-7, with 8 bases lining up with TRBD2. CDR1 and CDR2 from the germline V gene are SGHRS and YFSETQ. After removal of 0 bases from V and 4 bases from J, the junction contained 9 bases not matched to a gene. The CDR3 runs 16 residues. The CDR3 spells CASSLGSGGGLYEQYF. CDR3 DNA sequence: TGCGCCAGCAGCTTGGGCTCAGGCGGGGGGCTGTACGAGCAGTACTTC. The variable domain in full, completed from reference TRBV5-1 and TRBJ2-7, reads KAGVTQTPRYLIKTRGQQVTLSCSPISGHRSVSWYQQTPGQGLQFLFEYFSETQRNKGNFPGRFSGRQFSNSRSEMNVSTLELGDSALYLCASSLGSGGGLYEQYFGPGTRLTVT.

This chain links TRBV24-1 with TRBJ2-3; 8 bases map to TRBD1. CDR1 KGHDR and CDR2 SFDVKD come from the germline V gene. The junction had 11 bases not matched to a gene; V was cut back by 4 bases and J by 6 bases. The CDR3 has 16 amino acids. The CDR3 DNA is TGTGCCACCAGTGACCCATGGGACAGGCAAGCGGATACGCAGTATTTT. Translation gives CATSDPWDRQADTQYF.

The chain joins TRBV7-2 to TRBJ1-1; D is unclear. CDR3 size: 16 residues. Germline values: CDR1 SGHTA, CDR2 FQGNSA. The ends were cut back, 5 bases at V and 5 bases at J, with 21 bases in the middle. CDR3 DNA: TGTGCCAGCAGCCCAAATTATCTGAGGCCCGGGACTGAAGCTTTCTTT. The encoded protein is CASSPNYLRPGTEAFF.

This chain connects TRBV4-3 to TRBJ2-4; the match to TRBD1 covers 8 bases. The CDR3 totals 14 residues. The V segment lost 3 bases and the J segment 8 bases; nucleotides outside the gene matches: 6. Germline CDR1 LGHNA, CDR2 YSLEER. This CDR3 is CASSQRTGYDIQYF. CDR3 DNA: TGCGCCAGCAGCCAGAGGACAGGGTATGACATTCAGTACTTC.

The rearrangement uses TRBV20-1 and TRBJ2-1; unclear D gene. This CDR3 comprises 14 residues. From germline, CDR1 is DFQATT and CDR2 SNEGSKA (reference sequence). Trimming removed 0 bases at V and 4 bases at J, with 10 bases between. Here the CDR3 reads CSARDGREYNEQFF. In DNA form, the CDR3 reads TGCAGTGCTAGAGATGGCCGTGAGTACAATGAGCAGTTCTTC.

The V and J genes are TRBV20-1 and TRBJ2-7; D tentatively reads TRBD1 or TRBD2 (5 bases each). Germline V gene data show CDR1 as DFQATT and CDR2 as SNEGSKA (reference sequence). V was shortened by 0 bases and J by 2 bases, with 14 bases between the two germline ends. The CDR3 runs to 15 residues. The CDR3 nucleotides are TGCAGTGCTAGAGATGGACACGCGGGCGCCTACGAGCAGTACTTC. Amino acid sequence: CSARDGHAGAYEQYF.

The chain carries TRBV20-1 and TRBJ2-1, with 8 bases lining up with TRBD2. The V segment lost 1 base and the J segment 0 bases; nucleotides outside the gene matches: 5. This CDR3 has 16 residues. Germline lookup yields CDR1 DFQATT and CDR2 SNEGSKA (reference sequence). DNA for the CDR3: TGCAGTGCTAGAGCCCCTGCGGGAGGCTCCTACAATGAGCAGTTCTTC. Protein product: CSARAPAGGSYNEQFF.

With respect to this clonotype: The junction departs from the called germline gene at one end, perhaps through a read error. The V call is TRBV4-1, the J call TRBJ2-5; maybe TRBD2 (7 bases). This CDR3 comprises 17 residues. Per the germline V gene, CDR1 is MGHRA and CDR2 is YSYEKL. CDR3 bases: TGCGCCAGCAGCCAAGACTTCCGGGGGGCGGGGCAAGAGACTCAGTACTTC. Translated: CASSQDFRGAGQETQYF.

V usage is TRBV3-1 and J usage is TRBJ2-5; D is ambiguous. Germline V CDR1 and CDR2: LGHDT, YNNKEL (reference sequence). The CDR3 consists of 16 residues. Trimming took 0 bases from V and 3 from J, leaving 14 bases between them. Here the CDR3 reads CASSQETWVGEETQYF. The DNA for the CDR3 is TGTGCCAGCAGCCAAGAAACCTGGGTTGGGGAAGAGACCCAGTACTTC.

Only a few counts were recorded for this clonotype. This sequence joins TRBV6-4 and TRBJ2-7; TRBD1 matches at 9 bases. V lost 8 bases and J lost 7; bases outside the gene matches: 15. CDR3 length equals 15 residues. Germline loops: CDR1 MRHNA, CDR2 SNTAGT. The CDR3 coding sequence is TGTGCCAGCCCACGTAGGGACAGGGAGTTGGGAGAGCAGTACTTC. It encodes CASPRRDRELGEQYF.

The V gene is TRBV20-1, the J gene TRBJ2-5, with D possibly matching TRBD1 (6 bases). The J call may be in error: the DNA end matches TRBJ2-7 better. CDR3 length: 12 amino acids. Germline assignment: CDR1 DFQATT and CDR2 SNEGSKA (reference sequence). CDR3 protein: CSARDRDDEQYF. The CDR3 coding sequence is TGCAGTGCTAGGGACAGAGACGACGAGCAGTACTTC.